This TCR beta chain was recorded in a study of tumor-infiltrating lymphocytes in primary liver carcinoma. Study summary: Treatment of the patients' primary liver carcinoma consisted of surgical resection. There were tumors of stage T1-T3 N0M0, each 4.2 to 10 cm across. Overall study findings and caveats: Bulk, unsorted sampling meant CD4+ and CD8+ repertoires went uncompared. Blood trailed tumors significantly in top-250-clone fraction (p = 0.039).

The blood RNA (from unsorted whole blood) was obtained, and germline DNA was also extracted. The V and J ends lost 6 bases and 3 bases respectively, with 16 bases between them. CDR3 length equals 15 residues. Germline CDR1 reads SGHAT; CDR2 reads FQNNGV. cDNA specific to TCR beta was made from 500 ng of total RNA, with a constant-region primer employed for priming. Amplification in three nested multiplex PCR rounds with slightly modified ARM-PCR gave rise to TCR beta libraries. TRBV1-TRBV30 forward primers paired with a C-beta reverse primer were used in the first two PCR rounds, which ran approximately 11 cycles each. From the multiplex PCR reads, TCRdb called clonotypes with MiXCR, one entry per CDR3 protein. The sample gives some 190,000 distinct CDR3 sequences, about 60% of which show up once; around 68% is in the top ten. In the case of this clonotype: Its antigen is unidentified.

The sequence was collected from a man aged 35 to 55 with primary liver carcinoma and hepatitis B virus infection. The sequenced sample consisted of peripheral blood. This chain links TRBV11-2 with TRBJ2-3; a possible D gene is TRBD2 (5 bases). CDR3 in DNA: TGTGCCAGCAGGTTACTAGTGGGAGAGACAGATACGCAGTATTTT. It specifies CASRLLVGETDTQYF.